Shown below are 21 T cell receptor beta chains from a single sample sequenced in a study of blood T cell repertoires in COVID-19 (dated by TCRdb to between 2020 and 2021). Libraries were prepared through the immunoSEQ multiplex PCR assay. Held by TCRdb, this immuneACCESS table contains in-frame sequences only and omits some clones. Under half of the omission traces to an unresolved V gene where checked; the cause of the rest is unknown. Present in this sample are about 410,000 clones, over 75% of which were seen just once. The top ten constitute roughly 1.6% of the sample. The sequenced sample consisted of peripheral blood. These receptors originate from a woman between 35 and 50 years old with COVID-19, enrolled during active disease.

This clone has a single count. The CDR3 here is CASRTISSTDTQYF. The CDR3 DNA is TGTGCCAGCAGGACAATATCTAGCACAGATACGCAGTATTTT. This chain uses TRBV28 with TRBJ2-3; D remains ambiguous. Trimming stripped 6 bases from V and 0 bases from J, with 10 bases between. The length of the CDR3 is 14 residues. Germline CDR1 and CDR2: MDHEN and SYDVKM.

The genes are TRBV7-9 and TRBJ2-5; D is ambiguous. The germline gives CDR1 SEHNR, CDR2 FQNEAQ (reference sequence). The length of the CDR3 is 12 residues. Trimming left V 3 bases short and J 5 bases short, with 7 bases between. The CDR3 coding sequence is TGTGCCAGCAGCTTTAGCTGGGAGACCCAGTACTTC. It encodes CASSFSWETQYF.

The V gene is TRBV30, the J gene TRBJ2-5; D unclear. CDR1 and CDR2 from the germline V gene are GTSNPN and SVGIG (reference sequence). V dropped 7 bases and J dropped 7 bases, with 16 bases sitting between them. This CDR3 contains 12 residues. CDR3: CALAGLSGTQYF. In nucleotides, the CDR3 is TGTGCCTTGGCTGGTCTCTCTGGGACCCAGTACTTC.

The V gene is TRBV28, the J gene TRBJ1-4; 9 positions agree with TRBD1. After removal of 8 bases from V and 7 bases from J, the junction contained 11 bases not matched to a gene. CDR1 and CDR2 (germline): MDHEN, SYDVKM. The CDR3 consists of 15 residues. The CDR3 here is CASYAPGQGSEKLFF. The DNA of the CDR3 is TGTGCCAGCTATGCACCGGGACAGGGCAGTGAAAAACTGTTTTTT.

The chain joins TRBV7-2 to TRBJ1-4, with 10 bases aligning to TRBD1. In germline, CDR1 is SGHTA, CDR2 FQGNSA. The CDR3 length is 15 residues. The trim removed 7 bases at V and 8 bases at J, leaving 10 bases unmatched. Here the CDR3 reads CASNTAGTGEEKLFF. As DNA, the CDR3 is TGTGCCAGCAATACCGCGGGGACAGGGGAAGAAAAACTGTTTTTT.

V is TRBV4-3 and J is TRBJ1-1; D may be TRBD1 (5 bases). The CDR3 extends over 16 amino acids. Per germline, CDR1 LGHNA and CDR2 YSLEER. Trimming removed 0 bases from V and 0 bases from J, with 11 bases in between. The chain's CDR3 is CASSQELPGLNTEAFF. In DNA form, the CDR3 reads TGCGCCAGCAGCCAAGAATTGCCAGGGCTGAACACTGAAGCTTTCTTT.

The genes are TRBV19 and TRBJ1-1; 7 bases are a match to TRBD1. Germline trimming cut 5 bases from V and 0 bases from J; bases unmatched to any gene: 6. This CDR3 has 15 residues. Germline V gene data show CDR1 as LNHDA and CDR2 as SQIVND (reference sequence). CDR3 sequence (DNA): TGTGCCAGTAGTTCTTACAGGGGACTGAACACTGAAGCTTTCTTT. Translated: CASSSYRGLNTEAFF.

This chain connects TRBV2 to TRBJ2-2, with 10 bases aligning to TRBD1. V gave up 6 bases and J gave up 4 bases; unmatched junction bases: 5. This CDR3 region has 15 residues. The germline CDR1 and CDR2 sequences are SNHLY and FYNNEI. CDR3 amino acids: CASSRGQGSTGELFF. CDR3 in DNA: TGTGCCAGCAGCCGGGGACAGGGGAGCACCGGGGAGCTGTTTTTT.

This clone was recorded a few times. The chain employs TRBV7-2 and TRBJ1-4, with 8 bases that match TRBD1. This CDR3 has 14 amino acids. Germline lookup yields CDR1 SGHTA and CDR2 FQGNSA. Germline trimming cut 5 bases from V and 6 bases from J; bases unmatched to any gene: 5. CDR3 amino acids: CASSPGGLDEKLFF. The CDR3 bases are TGTGCCAGCAGCCCAGGGGGCCTGGATGAAAAACTGTTTTTT. Together with reference TRBV7-2 and TRBJ1-4, the CDR3 gives the full variable domain: GAGVSQSPSNKVTEKGKDVELRCDPISGHTALYWYRQSLGQGLEFLIYFQGNSAPDKSGLPSDRFSAERTGGSVSTLTIQRTQQEDSAVYLCASSPGGLDEKLFFGSGTQLSVL.

The chain recombines TRBV29-1 with TRBJ1-2, with D perhaps TRBD1 (5 bases). Trimming took 7 bases from V and 8 from J, leaving 17 bases between them. The CDR3 runs to 12 residues. The germline V gene encodes CDR1 SQVTM and CDR2 ANQGSEA. CDR3 nucleotides: TGCAGCGCATTGACCGGGGGAGGCGGCTACACCTTC. This translates into CSALTGGGGYTF.

This clone was seen a few times. The chain carries TRBV3-1 (or the pseudogene TRBV3-2) and TRBJ1-2; D is possibly TRBD1 (6 bases). The CDR3 is 16 residues long. The V gene's germline CDR1 is LGHDT and CDR2 YNNKEL (reference sequence). Trimming left V 3 bases short and J 0 bases short, with 14 bases between. This CDR3 is CASSHLDRQANYGYTF. The CDR3 nucleotides read TGTGCCAGCAGCCACTTGGACAGACAAGCTAACTATGGCTACACCTTC.

Note on this clone: The identical CDR3 is also encoded by other nucleotide sequences in the sample. The V gene is TRBV5-1, the J gene TRBJ1-1; D is undetermined. CDR1 and CDR2 from the germline V gene are SGHRS and YFSETQ. Between the trimmed V and J ends, which lost 4 bases and 1 base, there was a span of 8 bases. The CDR3 totals 13 residues. The CDR3 loop reads CASSPEGNTEAFF. The CDR3 nucleotides read TGCGCCAGCAGCCCAGAGGGGAACACTGAAGCTTTCTTT.

The J gene is TRBJ1-1, the V gene TRBV10-3; TRBD1 might be the D (5 bases). V was shortened by 10 bases and J by 1 base, with 16 bases between the two germline ends. Per germline, CDR1 ENHRY and CDR2 SYGVKD. CDR3 length: 14 amino acids. The CDR3 nucleotides read TGTGCCACCAGGGCAGGGCTGGGGAACACTGAAGCTTTCTTT. This translates into CATRAGLGNTEAFF.

The chain has TRBV7-3 and TRBJ1-1; 7 bases fit TRBD1. The germline V gene has CDR1 SGHTA and CDR2 FQGTGA. V shed 5 bases and J 2 bases; nucleotides not matched to a gene: 5. This CDR3 spans 14 amino acids. The CDR3 bases are TGTGCCAGCAGCGCGACAGGGCGCAACACTGAAGCTTTCTTT. Encoded protein: CASSATGRNTEAFF.

The chain couples TRBV6-4 to TRBJ2-6; 7 bases fit TRBD1. V was clipped by 5 bases and J by 0 bases; unmatched bases: 10. CDR3 length equals 18 residues. Germline V gene sequence: CDR1 MRHNA, CDR2 SNTAGT. Here the CDR3 DNA reads TGTGCCAGCAGTACGGTGGGACAGTCTTTCTCTGGGGCCAACGTCCTGACTTTC. It yields the protein CASSTVGQSFSGANVLTF.

This clone was found a few times. The V and J genes are TRBV28 and TRBJ2-1; no reliable D call. The CDR3 contains 15 residues. Germline CDR1 is MDHEN and CDR2 is SYDVKM. V shed 4 bases and J shed 4 bases, with 14 bases lying between them. CDR3 nucleotide sequence: TGTGCCAGCAGTTCTCCTGTTAGCAGATACAATGAGCAGTTCTTC. Its protein product is CASSSPVSRYNEQFF.

J is TRBJ2-5 and V is TRBV27, with a weak D call TRBD2 (5 bases). V lost 4 bases and J 1 base, leaving 7 bases between the germline ends. Germline loops: CDR1 MNHEY, CDR2 SMNVEV (reference sequence). The CDR3 contains 13 residues. CDR3 nucleotide sequence: TGTGCCAGCAGTTCGGGGATCCAAGAGACCCAGTACTTC. Residues: CASSSGIQETQYF.

The rearrangement joins TRBV18 to TRBJ2-2; no definite D call. The V gene's germline CDR1 is KGHSH and CDR2 LQKENI. V was clipped by 6 bases and J by 0 bases, with 17 bases between them. This CDR3 is built from 17 residues. CDR3 DNA: TGTGCCAGCTCTCCTGCTACTATTCCAACGAACACCGGGGAGCTGTTTTTT. It specifies CASSPATIPTNTGELFF.

The rearrangement uses TRBV18 and TRBJ2-5; 11 bases agree with TRBD2. This CDR3 spans 15 amino acids. Trimming took 6 bases from V and 4 from J; bases not matched to a gene: 7. Germline CDR1 and CDR2: KGHSH and LQKENI. This chain's CDR3 is CASSGLAGGTETQYF. DNA for the CDR3: TGTGCCAGCTCTGGGCTAGCGGGAGGCACAGAGACCCAGTACTTC.

The gene calls are TRBV4-3 and TRBJ2-1, with 7 bases aligning to TRBD2. Germline V gives CDR1 LGHNA, CDR2 YSLEER. V lost 0 bases to trimming and J lost 0 bases; unmatched junction nucleotides: 8. This CDR3 has 18 residues. DNA for the CDR3: TGCGCCAGCAGCCAAGAGACTTGGACGGGAGGCTCCTACAATGAGCAGTTCTTC. This codes for CASSQETWTGGSYNEQFF.

The chain's CDR3 is CASSRSGTSDYNEQFF. The CDR3 DNA is TGTGCCAGCAGCAGATCCGGGACTAGCGACTACAATGAGCAGTTCTTC. This chain connects TRBV21-1 to TRBJ2-1; TRBD2 was called by the table and not checked on the DNA. TRBV21-1 is a documented pseudogene. The CDR3 contains 16 residues.